One TCR beta chain is described in this entry. What this receptor recognizes is not known. Per-base quality was not reported, and no clone a single base away is much larger than it. The data originate from a study of response to subunit inactivated influenza vaccine listed by TCRdb under 2018. With respect to the entire study: To follow how T cells responded to a trivalent subunit inactivated influenza vaccine, the researchers relied on deep quantitative profiling of the T cell receptor repertoire. General findings and caveats noted by the study authors: According to the authors, only a limited number of new T cells may be recruited by each seasonal influenza vaccination.

Library preparation was by RT-PCR. These reads were obtained on an Illumina HiSeq 2500. TCRdb reran the public reads through fastp at Q25 and MiXCR, keeping productive beta chains. Each CDR3 protein appears once, grouped with its most common genes and DNA. The sample has 560,000 or so distinct CDR3 sequences on record, less than 8% of them singletons. Over 10% of the sample belongs to the ten largest clones. Compared with germline, V lacks 4 bases and J lacks 2 bases; bases without a gene match: 2. CDR1 ENHRY and CDR2 SYGVKD were looked up in the germline V gene. Measured from the cysteine to the phenylalanine, the CDR3 is 15 residues long. The only DNA kept is the CDR3, 45 bases in frame from the first base.

The V gene is TRBV10-3 and the J gene is TRBJ2-2; 9 central nucleotides agree with TRBD2. The source of this sequence is a man aged 50 to 69 who received an inactivated influenza vaccine. Donor details come from another sample of the same person, matched by shared clones. Sequenced material: PBMCs from blood, taken roughly 24 months after vaccination. Read as DNA, the sequence is TGTGCCATCAGTGGTGGGACTAGCAACACCGGGGAGCTGTTTTTT. Its translation reads: CAISGGTSNTGELFF.